This T cell receptor beta chain was profiled in a study of blood T cell repertoires in COVID-19. Study as a whole: Samples taken during acute and convalescent COVID-19 were collected in the United States, Italy and Spain.

Profiled with immunoSEQ multiplex PCR; TCRdb holds only in-frame clones, not every one. The table includes roughly 89,000 clones, 75% to 90% detected once. Only a few counts were recorded for this clone. Sequenced: peripheral blood. This clonotype originated in a woman aged 70-85 years with acute or convalescent COVID-19.

CDR3 DNA: TGTGCCAGCAGTGCATCCGGGACACGTCTTCTCAATCAGCCCCAGCATTTT. Amino acid sequence: CASSASGTRLLNQPQHF. The rearrangement uses TRBV27 and TRBJ1-5, with D possibly TRBD1 on 6 matching bases. From germline, CDR1 is MNHEY and CDR2 SMNVEV (reference sequence). Trimming stripped 5 bases from V and 3 bases from J, with 20 bases between. This CDR3 is built from 17 residues.